A single TCR beta chain is shown here with its context. Germline CDR1 and CDR2: MDHEN and SYDVKM. The trim removed 7 bases at V and 3 bases at J, leaving 8 bases unmatched. The CDR3 has 15 residues. This entry comes from a study of blood T cell repertoires in COVID-19. Original processing methods: Amplification of reference gene primers provided the estimated nucleated cell counts. Assay: immunoSEQ multiplex PCR; the TCRdb copy retains only in-frame clones and omits some. V and J calls and clone size are copied from that table; D and trimming were computed from the DNA. The table shows some 100,000 clones, with around 89% occurring only once.

The source material was peripheral blood. This clonotype was sampled from a human donor with acute or convalescent COVID-19. The donor label of this sample is uncertain. The genes are TRBV28 and TRBJ2-2, with TRBD1 matching 7 bases. The chain's CDR3 is CASIGGDRDTGELFF. CDR3 coding DNA: TGTGCCAGCATAGGGGGAGACAGGGACACCGGGGAGCTGTTTTTT.